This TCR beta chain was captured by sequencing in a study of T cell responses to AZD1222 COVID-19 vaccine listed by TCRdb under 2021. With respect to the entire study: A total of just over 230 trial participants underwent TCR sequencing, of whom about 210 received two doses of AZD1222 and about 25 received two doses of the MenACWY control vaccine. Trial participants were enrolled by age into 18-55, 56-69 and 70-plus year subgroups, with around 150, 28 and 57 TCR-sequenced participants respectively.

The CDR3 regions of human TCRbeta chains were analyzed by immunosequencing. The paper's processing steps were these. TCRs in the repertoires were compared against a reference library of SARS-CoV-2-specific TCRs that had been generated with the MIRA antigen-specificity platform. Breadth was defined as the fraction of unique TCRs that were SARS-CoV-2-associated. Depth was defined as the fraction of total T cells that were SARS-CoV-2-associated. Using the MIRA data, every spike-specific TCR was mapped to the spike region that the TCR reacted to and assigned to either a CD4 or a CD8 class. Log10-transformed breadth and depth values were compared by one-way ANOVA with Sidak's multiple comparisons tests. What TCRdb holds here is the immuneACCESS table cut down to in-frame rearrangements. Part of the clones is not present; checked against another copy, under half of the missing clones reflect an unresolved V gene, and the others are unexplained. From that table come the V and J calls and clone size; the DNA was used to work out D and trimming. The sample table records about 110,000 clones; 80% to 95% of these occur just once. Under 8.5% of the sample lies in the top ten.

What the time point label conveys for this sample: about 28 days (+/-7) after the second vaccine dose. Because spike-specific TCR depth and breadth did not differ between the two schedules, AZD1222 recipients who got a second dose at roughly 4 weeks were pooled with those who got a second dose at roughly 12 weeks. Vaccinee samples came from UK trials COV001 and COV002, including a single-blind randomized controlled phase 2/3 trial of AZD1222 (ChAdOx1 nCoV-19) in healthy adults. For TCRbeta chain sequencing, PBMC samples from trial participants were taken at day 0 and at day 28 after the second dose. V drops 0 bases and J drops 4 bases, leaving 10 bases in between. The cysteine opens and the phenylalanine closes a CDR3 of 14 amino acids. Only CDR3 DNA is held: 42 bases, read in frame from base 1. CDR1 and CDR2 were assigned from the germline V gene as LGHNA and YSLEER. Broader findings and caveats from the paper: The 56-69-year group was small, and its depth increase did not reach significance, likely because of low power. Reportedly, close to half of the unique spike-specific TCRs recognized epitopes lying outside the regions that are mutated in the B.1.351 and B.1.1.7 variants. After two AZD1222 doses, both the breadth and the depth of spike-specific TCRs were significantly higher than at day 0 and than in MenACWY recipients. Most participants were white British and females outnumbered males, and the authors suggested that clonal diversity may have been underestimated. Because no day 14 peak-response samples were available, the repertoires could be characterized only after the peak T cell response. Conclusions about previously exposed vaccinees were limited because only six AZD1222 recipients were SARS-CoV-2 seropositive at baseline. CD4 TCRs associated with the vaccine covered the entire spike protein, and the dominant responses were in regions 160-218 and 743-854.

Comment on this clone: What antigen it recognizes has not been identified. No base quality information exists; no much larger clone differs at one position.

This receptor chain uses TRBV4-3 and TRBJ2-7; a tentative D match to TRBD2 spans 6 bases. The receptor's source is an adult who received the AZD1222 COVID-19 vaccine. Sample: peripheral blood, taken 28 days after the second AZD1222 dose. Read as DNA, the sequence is TGCGCCAGCAGCCAAGAAGCGGGCGGATACGAGCAGTACTTC. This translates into CASSQEAGGYEQYF.